The next 6 T cell receptor beta chains were all read from a single sample in a study of CD8 T cells in ankylosing spondylitis. TCRdb re-derived calls from the 5' RACE reads in MiXCR, one entry per CDR3 protein. The sample carries around 140,000 distinct CDR3 sequences, more than 9.5% recorded once. The sample taken for sequencing was blood, either unsorted or a sorted T cell fraction (not recorded which). These receptors came from a female donor with ankylosing spondylitis or in good health (not recorded which).

This clonotype showed up many times. The gene calls are TRBV5-1 and TRBJ2-2; tentative D call: TRBD1 (5 bases). Trimming took off 4 bases at V and 6 bases at J, with 10 bases between the two ends. The CDR3 has 13 amino acids. Germline V gene sequence: CDR1 SGHRS, CDR2 YFSETQ. CDR3 sequence reads: CASSPQAAGELFF. The CDR3 region has the DNA TGCGCCAGCAGCCCACAGGCAGCCGGGGAGCTGTTTTTT.

The V and J genes are TRBV11-2 and TRBJ1-6, with D perhaps matching TRBD1 (6 bases). V dropped 1 base and J dropped 7 bases, with 11 bases sitting between them. This CDR3 has 15 amino acids. CDR1 and CDR2 from the germline V gene are SGHAT and FQNNGV. The CDR3, as DNA: TGTGCCAGCAGCTTAGGGTGGGGGGCCAATTCACCCCTCCACTTT. This gives the protein CASSLGWGANSPLHF.

This clonotype has ten or more counts. The V gene is TRBV7-2, the J gene TRBJ1-5, with 7 bases lining up with TRBD1. From germline, CDR1 is SGHTA and CDR2 FQGNSA. This CDR3 contains 14 residues. V shed 7 bases and J 4 bases; nucleotides not matched to a gene: 7. CDR3 DNA sequence: TGTGCCAGCACCGAGACAGGGAGTAATCAGCCCCAGCATTTT. Translating it yields CASTETGSNQPQHF.

The chain has TRBV9 and TRBJ2-5, with D perhaps TRBD1 (6 bases). In germline, CDR1 is SGDLS, CDR2 YYNGEE. This CDR3 is 16 amino acids long. Trimming left V 0 bases short and J 5 bases short, with 17 bases between. The CDR3 nucleotides are TGTGCCAGCAGCGTAGGTCTGGGGGCGGTTTGGGAGACCCAGTACTTC. Residues: CASSVGLGAVWETQYF.

This clonotype was counted ten times or more. The CDR3 nucleotides read TGTGCCAGCAGCCCATCGACAGTTAACACCGGGGAGCTGTTTTTT. As protein: CASSPSTVNTGELFF. The rearrangement links TRBV7-6 to TRBJ2-2; the D gene is possibly TRBD1 (5 bases). This CDR3 has 15 amino acids. V lost 5 bases and J 2 bases, leaving 12 bases between the germline ends. CDR1 SGHVS and CDR2 FNYEAQ come from the germline V gene.

This clonotype was recorded at least ten times. The genes are TRBV9 and TRBJ2-1, with D possibly called TRBD1 or TRBD2 (5 bases each). There are 14 residues in the CDR3. In germline, CDR1 is SGDLS, CDR2 YYNGEE. Trimming shortened V by 0 bases and J by 4 bases, and 8 bases separated the two germline ends. The CDR3 is CASSVAGQYNEQFF. CDR3 sequence (DNA): TGTGCCAGCAGCGTAGCGGGGCAGTACAATGAGCAGTTCTTC.